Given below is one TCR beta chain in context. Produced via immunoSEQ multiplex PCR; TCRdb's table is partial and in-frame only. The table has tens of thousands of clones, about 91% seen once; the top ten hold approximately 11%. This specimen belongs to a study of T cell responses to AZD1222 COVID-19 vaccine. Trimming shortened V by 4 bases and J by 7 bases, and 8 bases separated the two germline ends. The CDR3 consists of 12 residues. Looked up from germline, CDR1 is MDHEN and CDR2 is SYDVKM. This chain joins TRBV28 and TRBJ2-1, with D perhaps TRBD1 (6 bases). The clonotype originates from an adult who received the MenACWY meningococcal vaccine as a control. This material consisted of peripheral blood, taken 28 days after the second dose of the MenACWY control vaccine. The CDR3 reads CASSYRANEQFF. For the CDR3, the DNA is TGTGCCAGCAGTTACAGGGCTAATGAGCAGTTCTTC.